Following are 2 T cell receptor beta chains from one sample sequenced in a study of blood T cells in healthy people across ages. A second PCR of roughly 7 to 11 cycles used a sample-barcoded 5' primer and a J-beta primer mix. TCRdb re-called the 5' RACE reads through MiXCR, storing one row per CDR3 protein. The sample holds 900,000 to 950,000 distinct CDR3 sequences, 25% to 35% seen once. These same data were also listed under a study on T cells of mothers and their children.

Sequencing used blood. These receptors all stem from a woman between 35 and 50 years old in good health.

This clonotype came up many times. This chain joins TRBV10-3 and TRBJ2-7; no reliable D call. Germline CDR1 ENHRY, CDR2 SYGVKD. CDR3 length equals 12 residues. Deletions cut 2 bases from V and 6 bases from J, with 8 bases between. The CDR3 sequence: CAISERQVEQYF. The CDR3 DNA reads TGTGCCATCAGTGAGAGGCAGGTCGAGCAGTACTTC.

The chain has TRBV28 and TRBJ1-1; the D is unclear. Trimming pared 2 bases from V and 0 bases from J, leaving 10 bases between. CDR1 MDHEN and CDR2 SYDVKM come from the germline V gene. The CDR3 totals 15 residues. CDR3 protein: CASSLDPAMNTEAFF. The CDR3 bases are TGTGCCAGCAGTTTAGATCCAGCTATGAACACTGAAGCTTTCTTT.